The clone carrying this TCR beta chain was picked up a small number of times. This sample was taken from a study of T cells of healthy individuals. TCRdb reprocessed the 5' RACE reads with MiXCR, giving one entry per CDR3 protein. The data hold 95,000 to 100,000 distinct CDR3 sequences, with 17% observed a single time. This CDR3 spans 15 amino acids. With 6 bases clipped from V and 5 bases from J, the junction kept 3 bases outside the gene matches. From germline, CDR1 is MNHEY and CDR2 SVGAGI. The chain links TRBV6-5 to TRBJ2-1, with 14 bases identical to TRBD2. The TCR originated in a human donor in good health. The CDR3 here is CASSGLAGGDNEQFF. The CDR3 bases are TGTGCCAGCAGCGGACTAGCGGGGGGTGACAATGAGCAGTTCTTC.